This T cell receptor beta chain was documented in a study of blood T cell repertoires in COVID-19. Repertoires were generated with immunoSEQ multiplex PCR, while TCRdb's copy carries only in-frame clones and drops some. The sample has 120,000 or so clones; approximately 80% are singletons. The CDR3 loop spans 15 amino acids. Trimming stripped 4 bases from V and 2 bases from J, with 11 bases between. The germline V gene has CDR1 KGHSH and CDR2 LQKENI. J is TRBJ1-4 and V is TRBV18, with D maybe TRBD1 (5 bases). The sequencing input was peripheral blood. This TCR was sampled from a man in his sixties or seventies with acute or convalescent COVID-19. The CDR3 sequence: CASSQPGVTNEKLFF. DNA of the CDR3: TGTGCCAGCTCACAGCCGGGGGTGACTAATGAAAAACTGTTTTTT.